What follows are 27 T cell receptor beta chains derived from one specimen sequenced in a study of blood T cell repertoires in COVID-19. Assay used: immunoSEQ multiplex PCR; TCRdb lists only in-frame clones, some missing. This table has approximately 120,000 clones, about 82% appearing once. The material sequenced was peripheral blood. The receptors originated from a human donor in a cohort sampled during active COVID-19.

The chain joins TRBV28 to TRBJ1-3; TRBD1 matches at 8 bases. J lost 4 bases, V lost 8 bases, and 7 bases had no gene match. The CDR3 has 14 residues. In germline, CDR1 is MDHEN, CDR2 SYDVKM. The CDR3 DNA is TGTGCCAGCCTAACTGGGACAGGAGGAAACACCATATATTTT. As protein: CASLTGTGGNTIYF.

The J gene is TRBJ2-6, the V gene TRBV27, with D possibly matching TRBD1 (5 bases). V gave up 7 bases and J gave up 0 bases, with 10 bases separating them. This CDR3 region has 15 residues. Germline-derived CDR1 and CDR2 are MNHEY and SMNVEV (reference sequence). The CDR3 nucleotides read TGTGCCAGCAATGGCAGGGCCTCTGGGGCCAACGTCCTGACTTTC. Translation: CASNGRASGANVLTF.

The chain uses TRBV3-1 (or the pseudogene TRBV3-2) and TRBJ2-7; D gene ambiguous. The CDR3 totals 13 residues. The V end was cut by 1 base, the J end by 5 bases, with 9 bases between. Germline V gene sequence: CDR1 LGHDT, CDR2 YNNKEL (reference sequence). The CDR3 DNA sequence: TGTGCCAGCAGCCAAGTAGATGTCCACGAGCAGTACTTC. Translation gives CASSQVDVHEQYF.

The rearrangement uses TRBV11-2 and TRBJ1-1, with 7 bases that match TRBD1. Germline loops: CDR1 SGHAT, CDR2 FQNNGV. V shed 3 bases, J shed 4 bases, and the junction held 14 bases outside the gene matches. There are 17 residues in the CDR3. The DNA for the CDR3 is TGTGCCAGCAGCTTCTTACAGGGGTATATGGTACGCACTGAAGCTTTCTTT. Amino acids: CASSFLQGYMVRTEAFF.

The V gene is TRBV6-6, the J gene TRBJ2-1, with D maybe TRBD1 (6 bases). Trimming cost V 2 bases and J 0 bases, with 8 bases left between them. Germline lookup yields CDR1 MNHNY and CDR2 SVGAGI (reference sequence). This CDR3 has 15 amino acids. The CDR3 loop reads CASSYGTISYNEQFF. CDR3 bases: TGTGCCAGCAGTTACGGGACAATCTCCTACAATGAGCAGTTCTTC.

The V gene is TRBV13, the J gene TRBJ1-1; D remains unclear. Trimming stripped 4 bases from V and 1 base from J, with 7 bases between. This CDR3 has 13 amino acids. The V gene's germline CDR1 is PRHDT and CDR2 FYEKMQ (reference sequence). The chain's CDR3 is CASSSTENTEAFF. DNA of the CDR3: TGTGCCAGCAGCTCAACAGAGAACACTGAAGCTTTCTTT.

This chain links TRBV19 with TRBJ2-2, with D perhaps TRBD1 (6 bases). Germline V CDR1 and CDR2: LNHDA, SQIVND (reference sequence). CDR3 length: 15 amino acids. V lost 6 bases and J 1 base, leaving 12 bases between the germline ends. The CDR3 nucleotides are TGTGCCAGTAGGTACGGACAGTTGAACACCGGGGAGCTGTTTTTT. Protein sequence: CASRYGQLNTGELFF.

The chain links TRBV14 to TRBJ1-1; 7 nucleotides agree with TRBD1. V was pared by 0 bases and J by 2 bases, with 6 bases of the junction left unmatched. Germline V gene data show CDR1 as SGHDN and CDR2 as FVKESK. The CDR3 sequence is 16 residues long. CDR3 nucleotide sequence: TGTGCCAGCAGCCAAGATAAGGGACAGATAAACACTGAAGCTTTCTTT. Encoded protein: CASSQDKGQINTEAFF. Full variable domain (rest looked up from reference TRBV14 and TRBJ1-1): EAGVTQFPSHSVIEKGQTVTLRCDPISGHDNLYWYRRVMGKEIKFLLHFVKESKQDESGMPNNRFLAERTGGTYSTLKVQPAELEDSGVYFCASSQDKGQINTEAFFGQGTRLTVV.

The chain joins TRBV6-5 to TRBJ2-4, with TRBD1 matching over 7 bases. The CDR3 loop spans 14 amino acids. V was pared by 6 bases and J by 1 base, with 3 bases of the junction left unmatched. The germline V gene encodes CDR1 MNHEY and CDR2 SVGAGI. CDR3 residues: CASRLRGAKNIQYF. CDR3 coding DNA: TGTGCCAGCAGGCTCAGGGGGGCCAAAAACATTCAGTACTTC.

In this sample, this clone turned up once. CDR3 region: CASSSSVDTQYF. CDR3 DNA: TGTGCCAGCAGTTCATCAGTGGATACGCAGTATTTT. The genes are TRBV12-3 or TRBV12-4 and TRBJ2-3, with D unresolved. CDR3 length: 12 residues. Trimming shortened V by 4 bases and J by 6 bases, and 8 bases separated the two germline ends.

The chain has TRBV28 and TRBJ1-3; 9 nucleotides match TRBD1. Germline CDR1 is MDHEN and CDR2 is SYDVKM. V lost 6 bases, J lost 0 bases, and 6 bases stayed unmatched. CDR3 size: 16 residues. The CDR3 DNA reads TGTGCCAGCAGGTCCGGGACAGGGAGCTCTGGAAACACCATATATTTT. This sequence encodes CASRSGTGSSGNTIYF.

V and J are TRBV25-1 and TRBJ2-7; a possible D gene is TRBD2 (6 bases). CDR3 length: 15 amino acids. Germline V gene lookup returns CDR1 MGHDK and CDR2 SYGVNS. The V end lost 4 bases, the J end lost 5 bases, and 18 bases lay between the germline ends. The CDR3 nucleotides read TGTGCCAGCAGTGCCCGGGGTAGCGGTAGCCACGAGCAGTACTTC. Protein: CASSARGSGSHEQYF.

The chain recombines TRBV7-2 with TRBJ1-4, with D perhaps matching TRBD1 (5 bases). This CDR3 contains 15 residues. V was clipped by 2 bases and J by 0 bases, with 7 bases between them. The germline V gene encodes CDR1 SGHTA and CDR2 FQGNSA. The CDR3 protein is CASSLRGATNEKLFF. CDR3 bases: TGTGCCAGCAGCTTACGGGGGGCAACTAATGAAAAACTGTTTTTT.

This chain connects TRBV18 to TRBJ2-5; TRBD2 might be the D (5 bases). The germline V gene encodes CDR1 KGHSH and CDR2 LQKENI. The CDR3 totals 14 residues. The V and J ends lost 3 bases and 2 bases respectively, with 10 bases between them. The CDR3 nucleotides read TGTGCCAGCTCACCGGGAGTTGTGCAAGAGACCCAGTACTTC. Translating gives CASSPGVVQETQYF.

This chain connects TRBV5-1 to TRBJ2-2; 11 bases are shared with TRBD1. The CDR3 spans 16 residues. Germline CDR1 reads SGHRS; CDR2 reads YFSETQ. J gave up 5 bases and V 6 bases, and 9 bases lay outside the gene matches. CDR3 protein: CASNSGQGANTGELFF. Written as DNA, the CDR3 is TGCGCCAGCAACAGTGGACAGGGGGCAAATACCGGGGAGCTGTTTTTT.

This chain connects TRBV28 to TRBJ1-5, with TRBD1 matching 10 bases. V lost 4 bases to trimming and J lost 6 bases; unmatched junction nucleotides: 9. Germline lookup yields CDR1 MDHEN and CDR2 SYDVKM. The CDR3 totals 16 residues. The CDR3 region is CASSSPGQGISQPQHF. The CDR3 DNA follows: TGTGCCAGCAGTTCCCCGGGACAGGGGATTTCTCAGCCCCAGCATTTT.

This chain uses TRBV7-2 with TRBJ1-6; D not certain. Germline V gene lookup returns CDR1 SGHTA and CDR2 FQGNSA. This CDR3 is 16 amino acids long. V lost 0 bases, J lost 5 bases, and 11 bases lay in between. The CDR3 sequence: CASSLAYSSNNSPLHF. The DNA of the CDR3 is TGTGCCAGCAGCTTAGCGTATTCCAGTAATAATTCACCCCTCCACTTT. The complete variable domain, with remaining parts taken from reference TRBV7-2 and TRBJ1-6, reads GAGVSQSPSNKVTEKGKDVELRCDPISGHTALYWYRQSLGQGLEFLIYFQGNSAPDKSGLPSDRFSAERTGGSVSTLTIQRTQQEDSAVYLCASSLAYSSNNSPLHFGNGTRLTVT.

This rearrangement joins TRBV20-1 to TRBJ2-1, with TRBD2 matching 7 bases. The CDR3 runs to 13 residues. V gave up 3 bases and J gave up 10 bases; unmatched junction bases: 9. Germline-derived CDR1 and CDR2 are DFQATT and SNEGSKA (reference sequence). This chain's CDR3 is CSASLRERGEQFF. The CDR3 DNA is TGCAGTGCTAGTTTGCGGGAGAGGGGAGAGCAGTTCTTC.

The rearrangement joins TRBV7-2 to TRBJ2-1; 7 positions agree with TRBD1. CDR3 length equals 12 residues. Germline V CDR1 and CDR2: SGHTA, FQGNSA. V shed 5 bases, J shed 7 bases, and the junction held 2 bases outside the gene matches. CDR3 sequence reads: CASSLQGNEQFF. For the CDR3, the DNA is TGTGCCAGCAGCCTACAGGGGAATGAGCAGTTCTTC. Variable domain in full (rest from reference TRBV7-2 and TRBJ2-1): GAGVSQSPSNKVTEKGKDVELRCDPISGHTALYWYRQSLGQGLEFLIYFQGNSAPDKSGLPSDRFSAERTGGSVSTLTIQRTQQEDSAVYLCASSLQGNEQFFGPGTRLTVL.

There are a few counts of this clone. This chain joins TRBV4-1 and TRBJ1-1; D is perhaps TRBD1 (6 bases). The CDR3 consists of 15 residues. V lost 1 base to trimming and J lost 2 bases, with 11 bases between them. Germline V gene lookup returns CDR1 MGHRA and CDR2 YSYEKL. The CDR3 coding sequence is TGCGCCAGCAGCCAAGGGACAGCCGTAAACACTGAAGCTTTCTTT. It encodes CASSQGTAVNTEAFF.

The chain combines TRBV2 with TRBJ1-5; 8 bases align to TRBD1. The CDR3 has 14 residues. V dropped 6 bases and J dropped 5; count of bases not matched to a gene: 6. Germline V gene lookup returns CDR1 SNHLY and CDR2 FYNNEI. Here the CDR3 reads CASRYGTGDQPQHF. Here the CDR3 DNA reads TGTGCCAGCAGATACGGGACAGGCGATCAGCCCCAGCATTTT.

The CDR3 DNA reads as TGCGCCAGCAGTGACCCTGACTCCCAAGAGACCCAGTACTTC. Its protein product is CASSDPDSQETQYF. The rearrangement joins TRBV10-1 to TRBJ2-5; no clear D gene. Germline values: CDR1 WNHNN, CDR2 SYGVQD (reference sequence). V was clipped by 3 bases and J by 1 base, with 9 bases between them. This CDR3 has 14 residues.

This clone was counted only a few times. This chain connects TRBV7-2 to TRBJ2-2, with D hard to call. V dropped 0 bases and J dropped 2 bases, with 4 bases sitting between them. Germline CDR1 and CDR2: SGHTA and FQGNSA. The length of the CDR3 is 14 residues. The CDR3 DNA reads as TGTGCCAGCAGCTTAGCCCCAAACACCGGGGAGCTGTTTTTT. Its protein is CASSLAPNTGELFF.

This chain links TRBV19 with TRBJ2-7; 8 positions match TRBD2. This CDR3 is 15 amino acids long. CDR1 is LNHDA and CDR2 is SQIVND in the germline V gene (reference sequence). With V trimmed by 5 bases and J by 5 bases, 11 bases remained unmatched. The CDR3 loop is CASSVIAGMSHEQYF. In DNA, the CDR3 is TGTGCCAGTAGTGTGATAGCGGGAATGTCCCACGAGCAGTACTTC.

CDR3 in DNA: TGTGCCAGCAGTGATCAGGGGCGGGAGACCCAGTACTTC. Its protein product is CASSDQGRETQYF. The V gene is TRBV6-1, the J gene TRBJ2-5; D possibly corresponds to TRBD1 (6 bases). CDR1 is MNHNS, CDR2 SASEGT, per germline. V shed 3 bases and J shed 5 bases, with 10 bases lying between them. The CDR3 spans 13 residues.

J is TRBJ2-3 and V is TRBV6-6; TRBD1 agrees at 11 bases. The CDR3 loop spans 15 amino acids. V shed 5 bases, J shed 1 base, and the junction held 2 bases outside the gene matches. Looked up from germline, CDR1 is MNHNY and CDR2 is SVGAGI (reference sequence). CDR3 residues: CASSPGQGGTDTQYF. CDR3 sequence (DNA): TGTGCCAGCAGTCCGGGACAGGGGGGCACAGATACGCAGTATTTT.

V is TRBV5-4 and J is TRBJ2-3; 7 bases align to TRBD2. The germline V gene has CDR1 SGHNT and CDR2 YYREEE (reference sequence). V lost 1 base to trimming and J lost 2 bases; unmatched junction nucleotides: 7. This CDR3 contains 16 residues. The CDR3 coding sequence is TGTGCCAGCAGCTTGACCAGCGGGATAAACACAGATACGCAGTATTTT. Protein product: CASSLTSGINTDTQYF.